The 27 T cell receptor beta chains below all came from one sample that was sequenced in a study of T cells after yellow fever vaccination (dated by TCRdb to about 2019). The library relied on 5' RACE. Reads for this sample came from an Illumina NovaSeq 6000. Using fastp at Q25 and MiXCR, TCRdb reprocessed the public reads and kept productive beta chains. Rows are unified per CDR3 protein, each entry keeping the most common DNA and genes. This sample is represented by about 120,000 distinct CDR3 sequences; approximately 9% of them were singletons. Of the sample, roughly 40% falls within the top ten clones. Explained via the paper, the treatment or condition label denotes: live attenuated yellow fever vaccine strain. The sample consisted of CD8+ T cells sorted from PBMCs, taken on the day of the yellow fever booster vaccination. The receptor set was obtained from a young man who received the YFV17D yellow fever vaccine.

The V call is TRBV7-3, the J call TRBJ2-3; D ambiguous. The V gene's germline CDR1 is SGHTA and CDR2 FQGTGA. Trimming took 6 bases from V and 4 from J, leaving 8 bases between them. This CDR3 comprises 12 residues. The chain's CDR3 is CASRIAADTQYF. CDR3 nucleotides: TGTGCCAGCAGGATAGCAGCAGATACGCAGTATTTT. Full variable domain (rest looked up from reference TRBV7-3 and TRBJ2-3): GAGVSQTPSNKVTEKGKYVELRCDPISGHTALYWYRQSLGQGPEFLIYFQGTGAADDSGLPNDRFFAVRPEGSVSTLKIQRTERGDSAVYLCASRIAADTQYFGPGTRLTVL.

V is TRBV12-3 or TRBV12-4 and J is TRBJ2-3, with no clear D. The CDR3 is 15 residues long. Trimming shortened V by 3 bases and J by 2 bases, and 12 bases separated the two germline ends. The CDR3 protein is CASSFGNSYTDTQYF. In DNA, the CDR3 is TGTGCCAGCAGTTTTGGGAACAGCTACACAGATACGCAGTATTTT.

The rearrangement links TRBV14 to TRBJ2-2; 8 nucleotides line up with TRBD1. This CDR3 region has 15 residues. Germline trimming cut 1 base from V and 8 bases from J; bases unmatched to any gene: 6. Germline values: CDR1 SGHDN, CDR2 FVKESK. The CDR3 coding sequence is TGTGCCAGCAGCCAAGTCGACAGGGGAGCGGGGGAGCTGTTTTTT. This encodes CASSQVDRGAGELFF.

The chain couples TRBV9 to TRBJ2-5, with 7 bases lining up with TRBD2. Trimming at V came to 0 bases and at J to 6 bases, leaving 5 bases not matched to a gene. This CDR3 is built from 14 residues. Germline CDR1 SGDLS, CDR2 YYNGEE. The CDR3: CASSVERGSKTQYF. For the CDR3, the DNA is TGTGCCAGCAGCGTAGAGCGGGGTTCGAAGACCCAGTACTTC.

The V call is TRBV3-2, the J call TRBJ2-5. TRBV3-2 is annotated as a pseudogene. The CDR3 totals 14 residues. DNA of the CDR3: TGTGCCAGCTTGGGCCCCCTGGACCAAGAGACCCAGTATTTC. It yields the protein CASLGPLDQETQYF.

This clonotype has ten or more counts. CDR3 nucleotide sequence: TGTGCCAGCAGCTTAACTTGGACCAGCCGGCGTTCACCCCTCCACTTT. Translated, it gives CASSLTWTSRRSPLHF. The chain joins TRBV7-9 to TRBJ1-6; D is ambiguous. Trimming stripped 2 bases from V and 9 bases from J, with 17 bases between. This CDR3 contains 16 residues. CDR1 is SEHNR and CDR2 is FQNEAQ in the germline V gene (reference sequence).

In this sample, this clonotype turned up a few times. This chain connects TRBV5-1 to TRBJ2-1; D not certain. CDR3 length: 14 amino acids. Germline loops: CDR1 SGHRS, CDR2 YFSETQ. V was pared by 3 bases and J by 5 bases, with 12 bases between. The CDR3: CASSSYPGHNEQFF. The CDR3 nucleotides read TGCGCCAGCAGCTCCTATCCGGGCCACAATGAGCAGTTCTTC. The full variable domain, completed using reference TRBV5-1 and TRBJ2-1, is KAGVTQTPRYLIKTRGQQVTLSCSPISGHRSVSWYQQTPGQGLQFLFEYFSETQRNKGNFPGRFSGRQFSNSRSEMNVSTLELGDSALYLCASSSYPGHNEQFFGPGTRLTVL.

This clonotype was found many times. The gene calls are TRBV10-3 and TRBJ2-6, with D possibly matching TRBD2 (6 bases). The CDR3 loop spans 16 amino acids. The germline gives CDR1 ENHRY, CDR2 SYGVKD. Trimming took 4 bases from V and 2 from J, leaving 12 bases between them. The CDR3 DNA reads TGTGCCATCAGTGGAACAGGAGGGGCTGGGGCCAACGTCCTGACTTTC. Its translation: CAISGTGGAGANVLTF.

This clonotype turned up a few times. The chain is built from TRBV7-2 and TRBJ2-1, with TRBD2 as a possible D gene (5 bases). Trimming took 1 base from V and 9 from J, leaving 16 bases between them. The CDR3 runs to 15 residues. Per the germline V gene, CDR1 is SGHTA and CDR2 is FQGNSA. The CDR3 reads CASSLGASGGVEQFF. The CDR3 DNA is TGTGCCAGCAGCTTAGGCGCCAGCGGTGGGGTTGAGCAGTTCTTC.

The count of this clonotype is one. The junction and the germline gene differ at one end; a read error may be behind it. The chain joins TRBV6-2 or TRBV6-3 to TRBJ2-7, with 7 bases aligning to TRBD1. Per the germline V gene, CDR1 is MNHEY and CDR2 is SVGEGT. CDR3 length: 14 amino acids. The CDR3 nucleotides are TGTGCCATCAGTCAAGGGACAGTGTCCTACGAGCAGTACTTC. Its translation is CAISQGTVSYEQYF.

This clonotype was seen only a few times. The chain has TRBV7-6 and TRBJ1-2, with 11 bases identical to TRBD1. This CDR3 is built from 15 residues. Germline-derived CDR1 and CDR2 are SGHVS and FNYEAQ. V was clipped by 5 bases and J by 6 bases; unmatched bases: 8. Here the CDR3 DNA reads TGTGCCAGCAGCCCGGATGGACAGGGGGCAGATGGCTACACCTTC. Its translation: CASSPDGQGADGYTF.

The chain uses TRBV14 and TRBJ2-7; TRBD2 might be the D (6 bases). CDR3 length: 12 residues. Trimming stripped 8 bases from V and 2 bases from J, with 10 bases between. Germline V gene lookup returns CDR1 SGHDN and CDR2 FVKESK. DNA for the CDR3: TGTGCCAGCCGGGACTCAGCCTACGAGCAGTACTTC. It translates to CASRDSAYEQYF.

This rearrangement joins TRBV18 to TRBJ1-5, with 7 bases matching TRBD1. This CDR3 is built from 15 residues. Unmatched junction bases numbered 3, after V lost 0 bases and J lost 4 bases. Germline V gene sequence: CDR1 KGHSH, CDR2 LQKENI. The CDR3 DNA is TGTGCCAGCTCACCACCGGGCAGGGGGAATCAGCCCCAGCATTTT. This encodes CASSPPGRGNQPQHF.

This clonotype was seen more than once but under ten times. Written as DNA, the CDR3 is TGTGCCAGCACCCAGTGGGGACGTCCGAGCTCTGGGGCCAACGTCCTGACTTTC. It encodes CASTQWGRPSSGANVLTF. The chain has TRBV27 and TRBJ2-6; D is perhaps TRBD1 or TRBD2 (5 bases each). Germline loops: CDR1 MNHEY, CDR2 SMNVEV (reference sequence). This CDR3 comprises 18 residues. Between the trimmed V and J ends, which lost 7 bases and 0 bases, there was a span of 19 bases. The complete variable domain, with remaining parts taken from reference TRBV27 and TRBJ2-6, reads EAQVTQNPRYLITVTGKKLTVTCSQNMNHEYMSWYRQDPGLGLRQIYYSMNVEVTDKGDVPEGYKVSRKEKRNFPLILESPSPNQTSLYFCASTQWGRPSSGANVLTFGAGSRLTVL.

The CDR3 spells CASKGTGEWSTQYF. CDR3 in DNA: TGTGCCAGCAAGGGGACAGGGGAGTGGAGTACGCAGTATTTT. The chain has TRBV6-5 and TRBJ2-3, with 10 bases lining up with TRBD1. In germline, CDR1 is MNHEY, CDR2 SVGAGI. The length of the CDR3 is 14 residues. The V and J ends lost 7 bases and 8 bases, in that order; junction bases with no gene match: 9.

The chain links TRBV20-1 to TRBJ2-3; TRBD1 matches 9 bases. The CDR3 contains 13 residues. Germline trimming cut 5 bases from V and 3 bases from J; bases unmatched to any gene: 3. The germline V gene has CDR1 DFQATT and CDR2 SNEGSKA (reference sequence). The CDR3 DNA follows: TGCAGTGCTGAACAGGGGGCAACAGATACGCAGTATTTT. Amino acid sequence: CSAEQGATDTQYF.

This clonotype showed up just a few times. This chain uses TRBV2 with TRBJ2-7; 12 bases are shared with TRBD2. V shed 6 bases and J 2 bases; nucleotides not matched to a gene: 2. CDR3 size: 14 residues. Per the germline V gene, CDR1 is SNHLY and CDR2 is FYNNEI. For the CDR3, the DNA is TGTGCCAGCAGACTAGCGGGGGGTACCTACGAGCAGTACTTC. This encodes CASRLAGGTYEQYF.

This clonotype showed up just a few times. This chain connects TRBV10-1 to TRBJ2-5; the D is unclear. The CDR3 is 14 residues long. Germline-derived CDR1 and CDR2 are WNHNN and SYGVQD (reference sequence). Trimming took off 3 bases at V and 3 bases at J, with 11 bases between the two ends. CDR3 loop: CASSDARNKETQYF. The CDR3 DNA reads TGCGCCAGCAGTGACGCCAGAAACAAAGAGACCCAGTACTTC.

This clonotype was detected only a few times. The gene calls are TRBV11-2 and TRBJ2-1; D is uncertain. Germline V gene lookup returns CDR1 SGHAT and CDR2 FQNNGV. The V gene lost 2 bases and the J gene lost 9 bases, with 5 bases spanning the gap. The CDR3 is made up of 11 amino acids. The CDR3 DNA is TGTGCCAGCAGCTTACAAGGTGAGCAGTTCTTC. This translates into CASSLQGEQFF.

The rearrangement uses TRBV6-4 and TRBJ1-4; 12 bases are shared with TRBD1. Unmatched junction bases numbered 6, after V lost 5 bases and J lost 8 bases. This CDR3 is built from 15 residues. CDR1 is MRHNA and CDR2 is SNTAGT in the germline V gene. In DNA form, the CDR3 reads TGTGCCAGCAGTAAAGGGACAGGGGGCGACGAAAAACTGTTTTTT. Protein: CASSKGTGGDEKLFF.

This chain joins TRBV4-1 and TRBJ1-2, with TRBD1 matching over 8 bases. The V gene end was trimmed by 3 bases and the J gene end by 4 bases; junction bases not matched to a gene: 7. Germline-derived CDR1 and CDR2 are MGHRA and YSYEKL. The CDR3 contains 15 residues. CDR3 nucleotides: TGCGCCAGCAGCCAGATACAGGGGGTTTTCTATGGCTACACCTTC. Protein product: CASSQIQGVFYGYTF.

This chain connects TRBV3-1 to TRBJ1-1; D is unclear. Trimming took 3 bases from V and 1 from J, leaving 12 bases between them. Looked up from germline, CDR1 is LGHDT and CDR2 is YNNKEL (reference sequence). The CDR3 loop spans 15 amino acids. CDR3: CASSQVSRRNTEAFF. The CDR3 region has the DNA TGTGCCAGCAGCCAGGTTAGCAGGAGGAACACTGAAGCTTTCTTT.

CDR3 amino acids: CAIRMTGEGTGELFF. The CDR3 DNA is TGTGCCATCAGGATGACAGGGGAAGGAACCGGGGAGCTGTTTTTT. The chain carries TRBV10-3 and TRBJ2-2; TRBD1 agrees at 8 bases. Per germline, CDR1 ENHRY and CDR2 SYGVKD. V dropped 6 bases and J dropped 5; count of bases not matched to a gene: 8. This CDR3 contains 15 residues.

V usage is TRBV7-9 and J usage is TRBJ1-1, with D perhaps TRBD1 (5 bases). Per the germline V gene, CDR1 is SEHNR and CDR2 is FQNEAQ (reference sequence). Trimming took off 5 bases at V and 11 bases at J, with 18 bases between the two ends. The CDR3 has 13 residues. This CDR3 reads CASSGTGAVRAFF. CDR3 in DNA: TGTGCCAGCAGCGGCACCGGGGCTGTGAGGGCTTTCTTT.

The J gene is TRBJ2-3, the V gene TRBV9; 11 bases match TRBD2. The CDR3 length is 16 residues. V shed 3 bases and J 4 bases; nucleotides not matched to a gene: 7. Looked up from germline, CDR1 is SGDLS and CDR2 is YYNGEE. The CDR3 DNA follows: TGTGCCAGCAGCGGCTCACTAGCGGGGGCCGCAGATACGCAGTATTTT. It codes for CASSGSLAGAADTQYF.

The table lists this clonotype with a few counts. The CDR3 loop reads CASSQDRVEGLRAFF. The CDR3 region has the DNA TGTGCCAGCAGCCAAGATCGAGTGGAGGGGCTGCGGGCTTTCTTT. V and J are TRBV3-1 and TRBJ1-1; TRBD1 might be the D (5 bases). V lost 0 bases, J lost 11 bases, and 19 bases lay in between. The CDR3 covers 15 residues. Per germline, CDR1 LGHDT and CDR2 YNNKEL (reference sequence).

This clonotype was counted only a few times. The rearrangement links TRBV6-1 to TRBJ1-3, with a weak D call TRBD1 (6 bases). Germline V gives CDR1 MNHNS, CDR2 SASEGT. Trimming removed 8 bases at V and 4 bases at J, with 12 bases between. The CDR3 is 13 residues long. As DNA, the CDR3 is TGTGCCAGCCGAACAGGGACGGGAAACACCATATATTTT. As protein: CASRTGTGNTIYF.